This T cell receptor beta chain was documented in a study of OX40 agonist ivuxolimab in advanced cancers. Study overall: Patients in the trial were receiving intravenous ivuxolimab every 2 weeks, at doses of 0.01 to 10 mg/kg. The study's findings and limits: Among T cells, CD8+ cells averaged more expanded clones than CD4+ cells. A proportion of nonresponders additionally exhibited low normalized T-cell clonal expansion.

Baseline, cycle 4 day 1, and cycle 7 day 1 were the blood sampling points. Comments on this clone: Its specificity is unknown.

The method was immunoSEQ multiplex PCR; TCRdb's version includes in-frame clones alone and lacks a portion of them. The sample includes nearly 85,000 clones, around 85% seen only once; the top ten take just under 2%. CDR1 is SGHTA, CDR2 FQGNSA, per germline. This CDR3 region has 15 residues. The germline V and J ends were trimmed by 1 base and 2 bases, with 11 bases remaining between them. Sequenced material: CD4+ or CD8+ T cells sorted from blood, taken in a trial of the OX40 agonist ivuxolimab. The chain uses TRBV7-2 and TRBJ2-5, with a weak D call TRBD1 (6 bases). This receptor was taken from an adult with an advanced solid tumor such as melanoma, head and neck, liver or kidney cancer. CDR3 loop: CASSLVIGGQETQYF. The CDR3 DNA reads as TGTGCCAGCAGCTTAGTGATAGGGGGACAAGAGACCCAGTACTTC.